This record covers a single TCR beta chain. Its target is unknown. Here immunoSEQ multiplex PCR was the method, and the copy in TCRdb shows in-frame clones only, minus some. This sample has roughly 11,000 clones; roughly 73% occur once, and the top ten carry around 2%. Repeated repertoire sampling spanned the course of chemoradiotherapy. This entry is derived from a study of chemoradiotherapy in HPV16-positive cancers. Study-level background: Functional T-cell assays on two HPV16-positive patients' cells defined candidate HPV-specific clones and common TCR motifs. Whole-study findings and limits: HPV-specific T cells were functionally defined from only a couple of HPV16-positive patients.

The specimen was taken from a patient who underwent chemoradiotherapy. The TCR comes from a human donor with HPV-associated anogenital cancer.

The CDR3 spells CASSLSVGNTEAFF. As DNA, the CDR3 is TGTGCCAGCAGCCTCTCAGTGGGTAACACTGAAGCTTTCTTT. This chain joins TRBV5-4 and TRBJ1-1; the D is unclear. The CDR3 loop spans 14 amino acids. The V and J ends lost 4 bases and 2 bases respectively, with 12 bases between them. The germline V gene encodes CDR1 SGHNT and CDR2 YYREEE (reference sequence).